Following are 16 T cell receptor beta chains from one sample sequenced in a study of PD-1 blockade in classical Hodgkin lymphoma. Patients all relapsed after autologous stem cell transplantation, and there was variation in brentuximab vedotin exposure. Magnetic negative selection, applied to thawed PBMCs, was used to isolate the CD8+ T cells. Libraries were prepared by immunoSEQ multiplex PCR; TCRdb keeps only in-frame clonotypes and omits some of them. The sample shows around 12,000 clones, roughly three quarters of them seen only once. This specimen was CD8+ T cells from blood, taken at baseline. The source is a human donor with classical Hodgkin lymphoma.

The chain couples TRBV5-1 to TRBJ1-2; TRBD1 matches 7 bases. This CDR3 contains 17 residues. V shed 1 base and J 4 bases; nucleotides not matched to a gene: 13. CDR1 is SGHRS and CDR2 is YFSETQ in the germline V gene. The CDR3 bases are TGCGCCAGCAGCTTGAGCAGACAGGGCGGGAACTCCTATGGCTACACCTTC. It specifies CASSLSRQGGNSYGYTF.

The J gene is TRBJ1-2, the V gene TRBV5-6, with D possibly TRBD1 on 5 matching bases. There are 14 residues in the CDR3. Germline V gives CDR1 SGHDT, CDR2 YYEEEE. Trimming cost V 4 bases and J 5 bases, with 15 bases left between them. This CDR3 is CASSVGHRVYGYTF. CDR3 in DNA: TGTGCCAGCAGCGTAGGACACAGAGTTTATGGCTACACCTTC.

J is TRBJ2-2 and V is TRBV4-2; the D gene is possibly TRBD1 (6 bases). The V and J ends lost 1 base and 6 bases respectively, with 15 bases between them. Looked up from germline, CDR1 is LGHNA and CDR2 is YNFKEQ. This CDR3 contains 16 residues. The CDR3 protein is CASSQVRGQAPGELFF. The CDR3, as DNA: TGTGCCAGCAGCCAAGTTAGGGGACAAGCCCCCGGGGAGCTGTTTTTT.

The chain has TRBV5-6 and TRBJ2-5, with D unresolved. Trimming pared 1 base from V and 2 bases from J, leaving 18 bases between. Germline CDR1 is SGHDT and CDR2 is YYEEEE. The CDR3 length is 17 residues. The CDR3 loop reads CASSLWQVDPRQETQYF. The CDR3 DNA reads TGTGCCAGCAGCTTGTGGCAAGTGGACCCAAGGCAAGAGACCCAGTACTTC.

This clone was seen more than once but under ten times. This chain's CDR3 is CASSPAYKTSSDGYTF. CDR3 bases: TGCGCCAGCAGCCCTGCTTACAAAACTTCTAGCGATGGCTACACCTTC. The gene calls are TRBV4-1 and TRBJ1-2; D uncertain. CDR1 and CDR2 from the germline V gene are MGHRA and YSYEKL. Trimming removed 4 bases from V and 6 bases from J, with 21 bases in between. The CDR3 extends over 16 amino acids.

The genes are TRBV6-1 and TRBJ2-2, with a possible D match to TRBD2 (5 bases). There are 13 residues in the CDR3. Germline V CDR1 and CDR2: MNHNS, SASEGT. Trimming shortened V by 4 bases and J by 6 bases, and 9 bases separated the two germline ends. The chain's CDR3 is CASSGREAGELFF. For the CDR3, the DNA is TGTGCCAGCAGTGGACGGGAAGCCGGGGAGCTGTTTTTT.

The chain couples TRBV30 to TRBJ2-7; D remains ambiguous. Germline CDR1 GTSNPN, CDR2 SVGIG (reference sequence). The CDR3 is 12 amino acids. Trimming cost V 0 bases and J 4 bases, with 7 bases left between them. The DNA for the CDR3 is TGTGCCTGGAGTGTTGACTGGTACGAGCAGTACTTC. As protein: CAWSVDWYEQYF.

J is TRBJ2-1 and V is TRBV19, with D unclear. CDR1 is LNHDA, CDR2 SQIVND, per germline (reference sequence). Trimming pared 7 bases from V and 0 bases from J, leaving 13 bases between. The CDR3 is 15 residues long. CDR3 DNA: TGTGCCAGTACCGGCAAGCTAAGCTCCTACAATGAGCAGTTCTTC. Its protein is CASTGKLSSYNEQFF.

The J gene is TRBJ2-7, the V gene TRBV4-3; D possibly corresponds to TRBD1 (5 bases). Germline loops: CDR1 LGHNA, CDR2 YSLEER. The CDR3 is made up of 15 amino acids. The V gene lost 4 bases and the J gene lost 2 bases, with 15 bases spanning the gap. The CDR3: CASSPSRAGTYEQYF. Here the CDR3 DNA reads TGCGCCAGCAGCCCTTCCAGGGCAGGGACCTACGAGCAGTACTTC.

The chain combines TRBV28 with TRBJ1-5; maybe TRBD1 (6 bases). The ends were cut back, 6 bases at V and 6 bases at J, with 21 bases in the middle. The CDR3 sequence is 16 residues long. Germline-derived CDR1 and CDR2 are MDHEN and SYDVKM. The CDR3 DNA reads TGTGCCAGCAGAAACCCAGGAACAGGGTGGCTTCAGCCCCAGCATTTT. Translating gives CASRNPGTGWLQPQHF. Based on the CDR3 plus reference TRBV28 and TRBJ1-5, the full variable domain is DVKVTQSSRYLVKRTGEKVFLECVQDMDHENMFWYRQDPGLGLRLIYFSYDVKMKEKGDIPEGYSVSREKKERFSLILESASTNQTSMYLCASRNPGTGWLQPQHFGDGTRLSIL.

The V and J genes are TRBV30 and TRBJ2-7; possible D gene TRBD1, 5 bases. The CDR3 is 14 amino acids. Trimming removed 8 bases at V and 7 bases at J, with 24 bases between. Germline V lookup: CDR1 GTSNPN, CDR2 SVGIG (reference sequence). Here the CDR3 DNA reads TGTGCCGCTAAGATAGGGGCCGCGTTTTTTGAGCAGTACTTC. Amino acid sequence: CAAKIGAAFFEQYF. The complete variable domain, with remaining parts taken from reference TRBV30 and TRBJ2-7, reads SQTIHQWPATLVQPVGSPLSLECTVEGTSNPNLYWYRQAAGRGLQLLFYSVGIGQISSEVPQNLSASRPQDRQFILSSKKLLLSDSGFYLCAAKIGAAFFEQYFGPGTRLTVT.

The chain recombines TRBV12-5 with TRBJ1-4, with D unclear. In germline, CDR1 is LGHNT, CDR2 FRNRAP. V shed 0 bases and J shed 6 bases, with 14 bases lying between them. The CDR3 length is 16 residues. CDR3 DNA: TGTGCTAGTGGTTTGGTACTGGGCGCTAGCTATGAAAAACTGTTTTTT. It yields the protein CASGLVLGASYEKLFF.

The gene calls are TRBV27 and TRBJ2-3; D ambiguous. This CDR3 has 14 residues. Trimming shortened V by 6 bases and J by 2 bases, and 12 bases separated the two germline ends. Germline V lookup: CDR1 MNHEY, CDR2 SMNVEV (reference sequence). As DNA, the CDR3 is TGTGCCAGCAGCTTGGCTGGGGACACAGATACGCAGTATTTT. Residues: CASSLAGDTDTQYF.

This clone was recorded only once. In DNA form, the CDR3 reads TGTGCCAGCAGCTCCTATGGAGGGGGTATTGGCAATGAGCAGTTCTTC. It codes for CASSSYGGGIGNEQFF. The V call is TRBV7-3, the J call TRBJ2-1; the D call may be TRBD1 or TRBD2 (6 bases each). V lost 4 bases, J lost 6 bases, and 19 bases lay in between. The CDR3 loop spans 16 amino acids. Germline V CDR1 and CDR2: SGHTA, FQGTGA. The complete variable domain, with remaining parts taken from reference TRBV7-3 and TRBJ2-1, reads GAGVSQTPSNKVTEKGKYVELRCDPISGHTALYWYRQSLGQGPEFLIYFQGTGAADDSGLPNDRFFAVRPEGSVSTLKIQRTERGDSAVYLCASSSYGGGIGNEQFFGPGTRLTVL.

The chain joins TRBV6-5 to TRBJ1-4; D unclear. V lost 5 bases, J lost 5 bases, and 15 bases lay in between. Germline assignment: CDR1 MNHEY and CDR2 SVGAGI. CDR3 length: 15 residues. The DNA of the CDR3 is TGTGCCAGCAGTCTCTCCCGGCCGGGCAATGAAAAACTGTTTTTT. The encoded protein is CASSLSRPGNEKLFF.

This clone was observed once. The CDR3 here is CASSQWTSGGYEQYF. CDR3 bases: TGTGCCAGCAGCCAATGGACTAGCGGGGGATACGAGCAGTACTTC. The chain recombines TRBV11-2 with TRBJ2-7, with 13 bases fitting TRBD2. The CDR3 has 15 amino acids. Germline trimming cut 5 bases from V and 4 bases from J; bases unmatched to any gene: 5. The germline V gene has CDR1 SGHAT and CDR2 FQNNGV.